This T cell receptor beta chain was captured in a study of blood T cell repertoires in COVID-19. Looking at the study overall: Material from acute and convalescent COVID-19 was sourced from the United States, Italy and Spain. The cDNA or gDNA used as material had been derived from T cells, B-cell-depleted T cells, or PBMCs.

Produced via immunoSEQ multiplex PCR; TCRdb's table is partial and in-frame only. The table has about 70,000 clones, more than 75% seen once. The CDR3 is 13 amino acids. V shed 6 bases and J 3 bases; nucleotides not matched to a gene: 6. Germline CDR1 and CDR2: GTSNPN and SVGIG (reference sequence). In its sample, this clone was seen a few times. V is TRBV30 and J is TRBJ2-7; 9 positions match TRBD1. Sequences were obtained from peripheral blood. The receptor was isolated from a human donor in a cohort sampled during active COVID-19. CDR3: CACTDRGDYEQYF. Written as DNA, the CDR3 is TGTGCCTGTACGGACAGGGGCGACTACGAGCAGTACTTC.